These 31 T cell receptor beta chains originate from one sample sequenced in a study of T cells after posttransplantation cyclophosphamide. Method: immunoSEQ multiplex PCR; TCRdb's copy keeps in-frame clones and lacks some. The top ten clones hold 3% of a sample with tens of thousands of clones, around 93% of them seen once. Sequencing used PBMCs. These receptors all stem from a woman aged 30 to 39 in good health and a related stem cell transplant donor.

The genes are TRBV7-9 and TRBJ1-1; no reliable D call. The germline CDR1 and CDR2 sequences are SEHNR and FQNEAQ (reference sequence). The CDR3 covers 12 residues. Trimming removed 7 bases at V and 1 base at J, with 7 bases between. CDR3 DNA sequence: TGTGCCAGCAACCAGGCGAACACTGAAGCTTTCTTT. Translated, it gives CASNQANTEAFF.

The rearrangement uses TRBV18 and TRBJ1-3, with D perhaps TRBD1 (5 bases). CDR1 is KGHSH, CDR2 LQKENI, per germline. The CDR3 is 16 amino acids. V lost 1 base and J lost 4, with 14 bases in between. The CDR3, as DNA: TGTGCCAGCTCACCACAGCAGGGACTCGCGGGAAACACCATATATTTT. Translating gives CASSPQQGLAGNTIYF.

V usage is TRBV27 and J usage is TRBJ1-2; a possible D gene is TRBD1 (5 bases). CDR3 length: 13 amino acids. Per germline, CDR1 MNHEY and CDR2 SMNVEV (reference sequence). V lost 2 bases to trimming and J lost 7 bases, with 11 bases between them. This chain's CDR3 is CASSLRGSTGYTF. DNA for the CDR3: TGTGCCAGCAGTTTAAGGGGAAGTACTGGCTACACCTTC.

This clone was found once. The chain uses TRBV11-2 and TRBJ2-1, with a weak D call TRBD2 (5 bases). Trimming pared 5 bases from V and 6 bases from J, leaving 14 bases between. The CDR3 loop spans 14 amino acids. Germline values: CDR1 SGHAT, CDR2 FQNNGV. This chain's CDR3 is CASSPLLVSNEQFF. In DNA, the CDR3 is TGTGCCAGCAGCCCGTTACTAGTGTCCAATGAGCAGTTCTTC. Full variable domain (rest looked up from reference TRBV11-2 and TRBJ2-1): EAGVAQSPRYKIIEKRQSVAFWCNPISGHATLYWYQQILGQGPKLLIQFQNNGVVDDSQLPKDRFSAERLKGVDSTLKIQPAKLEDSAVYLCASSPLLVSNEQFFGPGTRLTVL.

The CDR3 loop reads CASSQGLSAGSGNTIYF. CDR3 DNA: TGCGCCAGCAGCCAAGGTCTCTCAGCCGGGTCCGGAAACACCATATATTTT. This chain links TRBV4-3 with TRBJ1-3; D call uncertain. The germline V and J ends were trimmed by 1 base and 4 bases, with 17 bases remaining between them. CDR3 size: 17 residues. Germline assignment: CDR1 LGHNA and CDR2 YSLEER.

This sequence joins TRBV5-6 and TRBJ2-3, with TRBD1 matching 7 bases. The junction had 16 bases not matched to a gene; V was cut back by 5 bases and J by 4 bases. Looked up from germline, CDR1 is SGHDT and CDR2 is YYEEEE. The CDR3 totals 17 residues. CDR3 sequence: CASRPRPGQSLSDTQYF. For the CDR3, the DNA is TGTGCCAGCAGGCCCCGGCCGGGACAGTCTTTATCAGATACGCAGTATTTT.

Details on this clone: Within the sample, other DNA sequences also encode this same CDR3. V is TRBV7-2 and J is TRBJ2-6, with 9 bases matching TRBD1. From germline, CDR1 is SGHTA and CDR2 FQGNSA. The ends lost 2 bases at V and 2 bases at J; junction bases unmatched: 1. The CDR3 is made up of 16 amino acids. The CDR3 DNA sequence: TGTGCCAGCAGCTTAACAGGGGGCGCTGGGGCCAACGTCCTGACTTTC. It encodes CASSLTGGAGANVLTF.

J is TRBJ2-1 and V is TRBV4-2; tentatively, D is TRBD2 (6 bases). CDR3 length: 11 residues. Between the trimmed V and J ends, which lost 6 bases and 10 bases, there was a span of 10 bases. Germline-derived CDR1 and CDR2 are LGHNA and YNFKEQ. Here the CDR3 DNA reads TGTGCCAGCAGTCCGGGGAGGGAGCAGTTCTTC. Amino acids: CASSPGREQFF.

The chain is built from TRBV19 and TRBJ2-5; the D call may be TRBD1 or TRBD2 (6 bases each). This CDR3 is 14 amino acids long. V gave up 2 bases and J gave up 11 bases, with 18 bases separating them. Looked up from germline, CDR1 is LNHDA and CDR2 is SQIVND (reference sequence). CDR3 nucleotides: TGTGCCAGTAGTATAAGGGGGGCTAAAAAGGAGCAGTACTTC. Encoded protein: CASSIRGAKKEQYF.

This rearrangement joins TRBV19 to TRBJ2-5; 8 nucleotides match TRBD1. V dropped 7 bases and J dropped 5; count of bases not matched to a gene: 6. This CDR3 contains 13 residues. The V gene's germline CDR1 is LNHDA and CDR2 SQIVND (reference sequence). For the CDR3, the DNA is TGTGCCAGTAACACAGGGGGAGGTGAGACCCAGTACTTC. It is translated as CASNTGGGETQYF.

V usage is TRBV6-1 and J usage is TRBJ1-2; TRBD1 might be the D (6 bases). The CDR3 runs to 12 residues. V shed 6 bases and J shed 10 bases, with 15 bases lying between them. Germline-derived CDR1 and CDR2 are MNHNS and SASEGT. Written as DNA, the CDR3 is TGTGCCAGCAGAGCCGAGGGACAAGACTACACCTTC. Encoded protein: CASRAEGQDYTF.

The chain recombines TRBV5-4 with TRBJ2-3; TRBD2 might be the D (5 bases). CDR3 length equals 16 residues. Germline values: CDR1 SGHNT, CDR2 YYREEE (reference sequence). V lost 4 bases, J lost 0 bases, and 15 bases lay in between. For the CDR3, the DNA is TGTGCCAGCAGCCCCGAAATCTCGGGGAGCACAGATACGCAGTATTTT. This translates into CASSPEISGSTDTQYF.

The chain carries TRBV30 and TRBJ1-1, with unresolved D. This CDR3 spans 17 amino acids. V was clipped by 3 bases and J by 0 bases, with 20 bases between them. Germline V gene data show CDR1 as GTSNPN and CDR2 as SVGIG (reference sequence). Here the CDR3 reads CAWRVREGRPMNTEAFF. CDR3 coding DNA: TGTGCCTGGAGGGTACGAGAAGGACGGCCGATGAACACTGAAGCTTTCTTT.

This clone was observed a single time. The J gene is TRBJ1-4, the V gene TRBV6-1; D gene ambiguous. The CDR3 sequence is 12 residues long. The germline CDR1 and CDR2 sequences are MNHNS and SASEGT. V dropped 5 bases and J dropped 6 bases, with 7 bases sitting between them. The CDR3 loop is CASSLRDEKLFF. CDR3 DNA: TGTGCCAGCAGTTTACGGGATGAAAAACTGTTTTTT.

The V gene is TRBV11-3, the J gene TRBJ2-1; D assignment may be TRBD1 or TRBD2 (6 bases each). The CDR3 extends over 16 amino acids. Deletions cut 3 bases from V and 8 bases from J, with 20 bases between. Germline CDR1 SGHNT, CDR2 YENEEA. The CDR3 DNA sequence: TGTGCCAGCAGCTTGGGCTTGAGGGGGGCTCGAGATGAGCAGTTCTTC. Protein sequence: CASSLGLRGARDEQFF. Together with reference TRBV11-3 and TRBJ2-1, the CDR3 gives the full variable domain: EAGVVQSPRYKIIEKKQPVAFWCNPISGHNTLYWYLQNLGQGPELLIRYENEEAVDDSQLPKDRFSAERLKGVDSTLKIQPAELGDSAVYLCASSLGLRGARDEQFFGPGTRLTVL.

CDR3 bases: TGCGCCAGCAGCCCCGGACGGACTCAAATTTTGAACACTGAAGCTTTCTTT. This gives the protein CASSPGRTQILNTEAFF. This chain uses TRBV4-1 with TRBJ1-1; D call uncertain. Germline V CDR1 and CDR2: MGHRA, YSYEKL. V gave up 4 bases and J gave up 0 bases, with 18 bases separating them. The CDR3 loop spans 17 amino acids.

This chain uses TRBV23-1 with TRBJ1-6; D may be TRBD1 (5 bases). TRBV23-1 is an ORF for which the function is uncertain. The CDR3 spans 15 residues. V was clipped by 3 bases and J by 6 bases, with 12 bases between them. In DNA form, the CDR3 reads TGCGCCAGCAGTCATCGGGGGAAAAGTAATTCACCCCTCCACTTT. It codes for CASSHRGKSNSPLHF.

The V gene is TRBV4-2, the J gene TRBJ2-3; 7 nucleotides agree with TRBD2. V shed 1 base, J shed 7 bases, and the junction held 8 bases outside the gene matches. The CDR3 spans 15 residues. Germline V gene sequence: CDR1 LGHNA, CDR2 YNFKEQ. CDR3 bases: TGTGCCAGCAGCCAAGCTGTTTTGGGGGGGAATACGCAGTATTTT. It encodes CASSQAVLGGNTQYF.

CDR3 DNA sequence: TGTGCCAGCAGCACTGGACAGGGGAGTCCTCAAGAGACCCAGTACTTC. Protein: CASSTGQGSPQETQYF. V usage is TRBV7-9 and J usage is TRBJ2-5, with 9 bases that match TRBD1. CDR1 SEHNR and CDR2 FQNEAQ come from the germline V gene (reference sequence). Trimming took 5 bases from V and 2 from J; bases not matched to a gene: 9. The CDR3 loop spans 16 amino acids.

The V and J genes are TRBV5-4 and TRBJ2-2, with a possible D match to TRBD2 (6 bases). The CDR3 is 17 amino acids. The germline V gene encodes CDR1 SGHNT and CDR2 YYREEE (reference sequence). Trimming stripped 0 bases from V and 4 bases from J, with 16 bases between. DNA for the CDR3: TGTGCCAGCAGCTTGGGGGGCGGGGCAGGGATCACCGGGGAGCTGTTTTTT. It yields the protein CASSLGGGAGITGELFF.

CDR3 DNA: TGTGCCTGGAGTCCGTCGTCGAATGAGCAGTTCTTC. This translates into CAWSPSSNEQFF. The rearrangement joins TRBV30 to TRBJ2-1, with D unclear. V was trimmed by 2 bases and J by 7 bases, leaving 9 bases between them. CDR3 length: 12 residues. Germline V gives CDR1 GTSNPN, CDR2 SVGIG (reference sequence).

This clone was seen a single time. The V call is TRBV6-5, the J call TRBJ2-3; D not certain. The CDR3 is 13 residues long. The V gene lost 0 bases and the J gene lost 1 base, with 2 bases spanning the gap. Looked up from germline, CDR1 is MNHEY and CDR2 is SVGAGI. CDR3 sequence: CASSYSGTDTQYF. In DNA, the CDR3 is TGTGCCAGCAGTTACTCGGGCACAGATACGCAGTATTTT.

The chain links TRBV4-1 to TRBJ1-2; TRBD1 agrees at 8 bases. In germline, CDR1 is MGHRA, CDR2 YSYEKL. Trimming cost V 1 base and J 4 bases; bases outside gene matches: 5. The length of the CDR3 is 15 residues. This CDR3 reads CASSQVSRGLYGYTF. CDR3 nucleotide sequence: TGCGCCAGCAGCCAAGTATCCAGGGGGCTCTATGGCTACACCTTC.

V gene TRBV19 combines with J gene TRBJ1-1; 12 bases line up with TRBD1. Germline values: CDR1 LNHDA, CDR2 SQIVND (reference sequence). After removal of 8 bases from V and 6 bases from J, the junction contained 10 bases not matched to a gene. This CDR3 comprises 15 residues. The CDR3 DNA follows: TGTGCCAGTTTAAAACCGGGGACAGGGGGCTCTGAAGCTTTCTTT. It codes for CASLKPGTGGSEAFF.

V usage is TRBV10-3 and J usage is TRBJ2-1, with 9 bases aligning to TRBD1. The germline CDR1 and CDR2 sequences are ENHRY and SYGVKD. V was pared by 6 bases and J by 0 bases, with 6 bases of the junction left unmatched. CDR3 length equals 16 residues. DNA of the CDR3: TGTGCCATCAGGCCCGGGACAGGGAGCTCCTACAATGAGCAGTTCTTC. Translating it yields CAIRPGTGSSYNEQFF.

This chain links TRBV7-8 with TRBJ2-2; D is ambiguous. The CDR3 contains 15 residues. Germline V lookup: CDR1 SGHVS, CDR2 FQNEAQ. Trimming cost V 1 base and J 2 bases, with 8 bases left between them. The CDR3 is CASSLGTLNTGELFF. CDR3 sequence (DNA): TGTGCCAGCAGCTTAGGAACACTAAACACCGGGGAGCTGTTTTTT.

This rearrangement joins TRBV6-1 to TRBJ1-1; a possible D gene is TRBD1 (5 bases). V gave up 3 bases and J gave up 6 bases, with 11 bases separating them. This CDR3 is built from 13 residues. Germline CDR1 and CDR2: MNHNS and SASEGT. This chain's CDR3 is CASSDARVAEAFF. The CDR3 bases are TGTGCCAGCAGTGATGCCAGGGTCGCTGAAGCTTTCTTT.

The chain employs TRBV29-1 and TRBJ2-1; 9 nucleotides align to TRBD2. Germline V gene data show CDR1 as SQVTM and CDR2 as ANQGSEA. The CDR3 extends over 13 amino acids. After removal of 4 bases from V and 8 bases from J, the junction contained 6 bases not matched to a gene. DNA of the CDR3: TGCAGCGTTGTGCTAGCGGGGTTCTATGAGCAGTTCTTC. This codes for CSVVLAGFYEQFF.

The rearrangement joins TRBV28 to TRBJ1-2, with 9 bases that match TRBD1. J lost 3 bases, V lost 5 bases, and 10 bases had no gene match. The CDR3 has 16 residues. Germline CDR1 is MDHEN and CDR2 is SYDVKM. This CDR3 is CASSAGTGKKYYGYTF. DNA for the CDR3: TGTGCCAGCAGTGCCGGGACAGGGAAGAAATACTATGGCTACACCTTC.

V gene TRBV2 combines with J gene TRBJ2-3; D possibly corresponds to TRBD2 (6 bases). The ends were cut back, 6 bases at V and 2 bases at J, with 15 bases in the middle. The CDR3 runs to 15 residues. CDR1 and CDR2 (germline): SNHLY, FYNNEI. CDR3 nucleotide sequence: TGTGCCAGCAGGCTCGGGGGAATACCCACAGATACGCAGTATTTT. The encoded protein is CASRLGGIPTDTQYF.

The V call is TRBV5-4, the J call TRBJ1-4, with unresolved D. The germline gives CDR1 SGHNT, CDR2 YYREEE (reference sequence). The germline V and J ends were trimmed by 5 bases and 0 bases, with 11 bases remaining between them. This CDR3 has 15 residues. This CDR3 is CASSSAGSTNEKLFF. CDR3 in DNA: TGTGCCAGCAGTTCTGCGGGGTCAACTAATGAAAAACTGTTTTTT.